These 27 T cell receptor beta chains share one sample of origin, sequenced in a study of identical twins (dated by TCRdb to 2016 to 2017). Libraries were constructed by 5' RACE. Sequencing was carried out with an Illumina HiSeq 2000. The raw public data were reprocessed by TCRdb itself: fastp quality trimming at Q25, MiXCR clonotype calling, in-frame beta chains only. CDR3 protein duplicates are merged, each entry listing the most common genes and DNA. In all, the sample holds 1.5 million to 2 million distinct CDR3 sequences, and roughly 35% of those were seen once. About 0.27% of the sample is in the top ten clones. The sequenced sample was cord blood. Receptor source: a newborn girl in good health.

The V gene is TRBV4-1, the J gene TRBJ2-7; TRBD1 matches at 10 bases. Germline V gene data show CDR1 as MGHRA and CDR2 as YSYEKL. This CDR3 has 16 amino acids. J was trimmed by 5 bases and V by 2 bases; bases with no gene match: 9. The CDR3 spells CASSQWSAGTGDEQYF. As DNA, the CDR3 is TGCGCCAGCAGCCAATGGTCCGCCGGGACAGGGGACGAGCAGTACTTC.

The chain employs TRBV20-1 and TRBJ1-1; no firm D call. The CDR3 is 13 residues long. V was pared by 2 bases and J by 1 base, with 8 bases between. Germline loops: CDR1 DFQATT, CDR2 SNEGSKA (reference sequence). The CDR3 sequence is CSARRQPNTEAFF. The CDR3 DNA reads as TGCAGTGCTAGAAGGCAGCCGAACACTGAAGCTTTCTTT.

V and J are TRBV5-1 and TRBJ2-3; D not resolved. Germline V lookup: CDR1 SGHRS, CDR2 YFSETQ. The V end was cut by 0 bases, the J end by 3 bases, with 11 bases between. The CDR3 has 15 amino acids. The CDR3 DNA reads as TGCGCCAGCAGCTTGGAGGCCATCGGGACAGATACGCAGTATTTT. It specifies CASSLEAIGTDTQYF.

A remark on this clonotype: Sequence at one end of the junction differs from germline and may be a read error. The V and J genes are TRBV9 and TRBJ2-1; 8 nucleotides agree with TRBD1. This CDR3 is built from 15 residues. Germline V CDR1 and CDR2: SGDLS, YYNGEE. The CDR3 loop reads CASSVGTGIYIEQFF. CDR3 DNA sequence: TGTGCCAGCAGCGTAGGGACAGGGATCTACATTGAGCAGTTCTTC. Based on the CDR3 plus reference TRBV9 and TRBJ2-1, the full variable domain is DSGVTQTPKHLITATGQRVTLRCSPRSGDLSVYWYQQSLDQGLQFLIQYYNGEERAKGNILERFSAQQFPDLHSELNLSSLELGDSALYFCASSVGTGIYIEQFFGPGTRLTVL.

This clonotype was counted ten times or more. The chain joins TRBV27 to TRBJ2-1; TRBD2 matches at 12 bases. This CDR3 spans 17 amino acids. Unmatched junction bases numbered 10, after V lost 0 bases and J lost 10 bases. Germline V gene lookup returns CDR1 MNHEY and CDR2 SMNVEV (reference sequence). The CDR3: CASSLSRVRLAGVEQFF. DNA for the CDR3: TGTGCCAGCAGTTTATCGAGGGTGCGACTAGCGGGAGTCGAGCAGTTCTTC.

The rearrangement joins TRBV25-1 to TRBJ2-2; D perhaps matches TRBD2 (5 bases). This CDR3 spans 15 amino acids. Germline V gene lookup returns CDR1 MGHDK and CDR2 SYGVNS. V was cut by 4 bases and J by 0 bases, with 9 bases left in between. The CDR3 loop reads CASSALRANTGELFF. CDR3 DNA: TGTGCCAGCAGTGCTTTGCGGGCGAACACCGGGGAGCTGTTTTTT.

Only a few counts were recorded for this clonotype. The CDR3 nucleotides are TGTGCCAGCTCACCCCGCGGGAAGGATGGCTACACCTTC. This translates into CASSPRGKDGYTF. The V call is TRBV18, the J call TRBJ1-2; no firm D call. The CDR3 is 13 residues long. Trimming took off 3 bases at V and 6 bases at J, with 11 bases between the two ends. CDR1 KGHSH and CDR2 LQKENI come from the germline V gene.

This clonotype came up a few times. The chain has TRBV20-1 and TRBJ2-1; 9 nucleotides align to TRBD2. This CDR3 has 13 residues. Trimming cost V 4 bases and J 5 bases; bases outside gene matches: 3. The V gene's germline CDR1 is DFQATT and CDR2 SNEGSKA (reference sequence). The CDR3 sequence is CSAKAGGHNEQFF. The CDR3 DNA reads TGCAGTGCTAAGGCGGGGGGGCACAATGAGCAGTTCTTC.

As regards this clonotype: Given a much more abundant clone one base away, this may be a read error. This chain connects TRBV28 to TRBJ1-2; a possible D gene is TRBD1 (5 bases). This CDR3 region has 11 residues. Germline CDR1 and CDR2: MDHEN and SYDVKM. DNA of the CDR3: TGTGCCGGCAGTTCCTCAGGGACCTACACCTTC. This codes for CAGSSSGTYTF.

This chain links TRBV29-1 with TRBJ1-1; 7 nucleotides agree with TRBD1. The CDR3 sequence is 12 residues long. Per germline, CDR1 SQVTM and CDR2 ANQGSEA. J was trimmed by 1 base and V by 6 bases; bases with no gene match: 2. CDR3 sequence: CSVQGGNTEAFF. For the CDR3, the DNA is TGCAGCGTCCAGGGGGGGAACACTGAAGCTTTCTTT.

CDR3 in DNA: TGTGCCAGCAGACCGCCTGGGGCGGGAAACACCGGGGAGCTGTTTTTT. Protein: CASRPPGAGNTGELFF. The V and J genes are TRBV28 and TRBJ2-2; D possibly corresponds to TRBD2 (6 bases). Looked up from germline, CDR1 is MDHEN and CDR2 is SYDVKM. CDR3 length: 16 residues. V was cut by 6 bases and J by 2 bases, with 16 bases left in between.

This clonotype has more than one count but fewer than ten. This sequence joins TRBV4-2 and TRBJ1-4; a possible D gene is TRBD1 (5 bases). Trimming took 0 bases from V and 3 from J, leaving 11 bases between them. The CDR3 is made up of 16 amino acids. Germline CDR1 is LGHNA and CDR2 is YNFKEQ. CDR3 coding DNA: TGTGCCAGCAGCCAAGATGTGGGGGGGGCTAATGAAAAACTGTTTTTT. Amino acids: CASSQDVGGANEKLFF.

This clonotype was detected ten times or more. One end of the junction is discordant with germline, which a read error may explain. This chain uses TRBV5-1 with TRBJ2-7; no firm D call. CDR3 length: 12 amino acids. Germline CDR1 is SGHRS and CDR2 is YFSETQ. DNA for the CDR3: TGTGCCAGCAGTTTAGACCGCTACGAGCAGTACTTC. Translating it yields CASSLDRYEQYF.

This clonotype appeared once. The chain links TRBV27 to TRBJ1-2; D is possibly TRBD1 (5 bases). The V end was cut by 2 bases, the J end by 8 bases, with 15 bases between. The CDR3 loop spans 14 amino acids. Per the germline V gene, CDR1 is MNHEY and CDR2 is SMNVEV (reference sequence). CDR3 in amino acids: CASSLREGLYGYTF. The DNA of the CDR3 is TGTGCCAGCAGTTTACGGGAGGGACTTTACGGCTACACCTTC.

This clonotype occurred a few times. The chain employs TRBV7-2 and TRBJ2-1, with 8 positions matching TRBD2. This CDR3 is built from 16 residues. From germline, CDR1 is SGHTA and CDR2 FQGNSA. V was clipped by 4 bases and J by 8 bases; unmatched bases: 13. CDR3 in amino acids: CASSSQSGRALDEQFF. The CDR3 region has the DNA TGTGCCAGCAGCTCGCAGTCCGGGAGGGCCTTGGATGAGCAGTTCTTC.

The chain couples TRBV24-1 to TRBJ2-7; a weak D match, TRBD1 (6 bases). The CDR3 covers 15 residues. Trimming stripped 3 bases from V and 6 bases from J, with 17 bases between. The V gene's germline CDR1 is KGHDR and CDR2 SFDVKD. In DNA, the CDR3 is TGTGCCACCAGTGATCGACAGGCTCGAACCCCCGAGCAGTACTTC. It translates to CATSDRQARTPEQYF.

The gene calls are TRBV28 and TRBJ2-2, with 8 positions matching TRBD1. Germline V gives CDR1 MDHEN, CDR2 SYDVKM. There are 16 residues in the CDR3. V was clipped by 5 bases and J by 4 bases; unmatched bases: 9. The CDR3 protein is CASSPGTGGSTGELFF. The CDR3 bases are TGTGCCAGCAGTCCCGGTACAGGGGGTAGCACCGGGGAGCTGTTTTTT.

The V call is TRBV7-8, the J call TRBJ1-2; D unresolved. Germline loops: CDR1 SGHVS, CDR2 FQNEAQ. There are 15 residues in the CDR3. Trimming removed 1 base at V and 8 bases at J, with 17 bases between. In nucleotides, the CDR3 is TGTGCCAGCAGCTTAGTTAGTAATGGGGTAGGAGGCTACACCTTC. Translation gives CASSLVSNGVGGYTF.

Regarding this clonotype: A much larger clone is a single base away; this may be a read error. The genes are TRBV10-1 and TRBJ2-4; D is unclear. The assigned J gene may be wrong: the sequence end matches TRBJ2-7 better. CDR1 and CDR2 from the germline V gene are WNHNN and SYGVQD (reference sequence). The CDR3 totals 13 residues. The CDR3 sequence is CASSDTPSYEQYF. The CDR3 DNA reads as TGCGCCAGCAGTGACACACCGTCCTACGAGCAGTACTTC.

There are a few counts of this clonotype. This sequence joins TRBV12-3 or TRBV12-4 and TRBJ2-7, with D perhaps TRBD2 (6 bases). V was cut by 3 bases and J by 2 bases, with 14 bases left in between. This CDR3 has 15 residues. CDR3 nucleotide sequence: TGTGCCAGCAGTTTCCGAGCGGGCCTACCCTACGAGCAGTACTTC. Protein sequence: CASSFRAGLPYEQYF.

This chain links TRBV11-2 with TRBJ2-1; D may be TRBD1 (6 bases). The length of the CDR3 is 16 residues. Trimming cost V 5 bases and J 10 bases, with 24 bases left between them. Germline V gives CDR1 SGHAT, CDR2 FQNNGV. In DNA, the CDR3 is TGTGCCAGCAGCCGACCTCGGGACAAACTCCCTCTGGAGCAGTTCTTC. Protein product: CASSRPRDKLPLEQFF.

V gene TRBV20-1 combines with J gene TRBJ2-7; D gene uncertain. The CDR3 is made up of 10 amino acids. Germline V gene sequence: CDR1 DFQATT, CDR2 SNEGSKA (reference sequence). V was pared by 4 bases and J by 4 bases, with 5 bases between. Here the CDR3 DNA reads TGCAGTGCTATAGATTACGAGCAGTACTTC. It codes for CSAIDYEQYF.

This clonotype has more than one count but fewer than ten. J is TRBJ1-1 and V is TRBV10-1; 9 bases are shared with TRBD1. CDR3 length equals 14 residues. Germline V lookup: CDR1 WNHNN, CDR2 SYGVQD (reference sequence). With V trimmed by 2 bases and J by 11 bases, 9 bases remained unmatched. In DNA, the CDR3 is TGCGCCAGCAGTGAGACCCAGACAGGGGGTGAGGCTTTCTTT. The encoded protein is CASSETQTGGEAFF.

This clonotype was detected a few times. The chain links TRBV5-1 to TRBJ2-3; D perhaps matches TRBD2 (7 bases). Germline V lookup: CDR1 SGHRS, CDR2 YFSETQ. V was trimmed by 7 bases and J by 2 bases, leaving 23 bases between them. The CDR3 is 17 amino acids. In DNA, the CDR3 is TGCGCCAGCTATCGGGGGGCTCCCTCTCCCTCCACAGATACGCAGTATTTT. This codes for CASYRGAPSPSTDTQYF.

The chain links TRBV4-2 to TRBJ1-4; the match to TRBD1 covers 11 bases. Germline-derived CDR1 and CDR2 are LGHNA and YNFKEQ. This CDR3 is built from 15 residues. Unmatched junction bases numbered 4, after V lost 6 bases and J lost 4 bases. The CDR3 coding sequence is TGTGCCAGCAGGGACAGGGGGCGCGGTAATGAAAAACTGTTTTTT. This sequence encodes CASRDRGRGNEKLFF.

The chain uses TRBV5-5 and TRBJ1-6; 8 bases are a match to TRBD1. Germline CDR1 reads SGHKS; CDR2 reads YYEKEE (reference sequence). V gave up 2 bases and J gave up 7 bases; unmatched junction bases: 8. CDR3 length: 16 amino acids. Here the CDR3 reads CASSFKERTGNSPLHF. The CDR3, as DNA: TGTGCCAGCAGCTTTAAAGAGCGGACAGGGAATTCACCCCTCCACTTT.

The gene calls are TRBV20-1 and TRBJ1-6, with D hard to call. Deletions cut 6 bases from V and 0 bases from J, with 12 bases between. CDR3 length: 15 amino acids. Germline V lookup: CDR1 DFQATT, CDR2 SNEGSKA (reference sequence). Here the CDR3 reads CSATDGSSYNSPLHF. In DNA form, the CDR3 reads TGCAGTGCCACGGACGGGAGCTCCTATAATTCACCCCTCCACTTT.